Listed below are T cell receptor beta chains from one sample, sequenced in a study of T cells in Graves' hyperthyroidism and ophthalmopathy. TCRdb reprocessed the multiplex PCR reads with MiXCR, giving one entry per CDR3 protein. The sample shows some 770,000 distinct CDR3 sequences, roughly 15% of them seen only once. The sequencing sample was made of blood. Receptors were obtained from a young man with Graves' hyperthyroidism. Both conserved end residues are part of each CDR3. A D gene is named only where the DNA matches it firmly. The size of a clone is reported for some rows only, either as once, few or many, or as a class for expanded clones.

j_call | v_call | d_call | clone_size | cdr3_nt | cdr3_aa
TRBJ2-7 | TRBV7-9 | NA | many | TGTGCCAGCAGCTCGACAGTGAGCTCCTACGAGCAGTACTTC | CASSSTVSSYEQYF
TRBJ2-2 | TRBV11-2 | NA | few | TGTGCCAGCAGCTTAGTTTCGGACACCAACACCGGGGAGCTGTTTTTT | CASSLVSDTNTGELFF
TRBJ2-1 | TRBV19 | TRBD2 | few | TGTGCCAGTAGTCCCGGGACTAGCGGGACGGCCCCCTACAATGAGCAGTTCTTC | CASSPGTSGTAPYNEQFF
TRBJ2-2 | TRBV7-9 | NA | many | TGTGCCAGCAGCGGGGCTGCCGGGGAGCTGTTTTTT | CASSGAAGELFF
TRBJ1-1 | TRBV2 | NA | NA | TGTGTCAGCAGTGGAAACACTGAAGCTTTCTTT | CVSSGNTEAFF
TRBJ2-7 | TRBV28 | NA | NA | TGTGCCAGCAGTTCCCCGGGAGCGGACAACTACGAGCAGTACTTC | CASSSPGADNYEQYF
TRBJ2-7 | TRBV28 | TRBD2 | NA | TGTGCCACTCGAACCGGGACTAGCGGCTACGAGCAGTACTTC | CATRTGTSGYEQYF
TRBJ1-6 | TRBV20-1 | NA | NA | TGCAGTGCTAGAGACGCACGGACGCCGGGGTCACCCCTCCACTTT | CSARDARTPGSPLHF
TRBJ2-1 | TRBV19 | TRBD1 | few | TGTGCCACCAAAGGTGAGGGGGCTTACAATGAGCAGTTCTTC | CATKGEGAYNEQFF
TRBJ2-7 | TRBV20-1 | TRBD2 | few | TGCAGTGCTAGAGATGCAGGCGGGAGGGCTGGCGAGCAGTACTTC | CSARDAGGRAGEQYF
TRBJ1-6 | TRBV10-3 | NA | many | TGTGCCATCAGTGGTAACAGCAATTCACCCCTCCACTTT | CAISGNSNSPLHF
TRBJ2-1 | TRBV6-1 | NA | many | TGTGCCGGAGGAAGGTCGGCAGGGACCAGAGGTGAGCAGTTCTTC | CAGGRSAGTRGEQFF
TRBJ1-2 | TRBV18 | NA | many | TGTGCCAGCTCACCACCGGGACGACTGAACTATGGCTACACCTTC | CASSPPGRLNYGYTF
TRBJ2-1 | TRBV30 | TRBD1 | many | TGTGCCTGGGGTCGGGGACAGGGACGGGATGAGCAGTTCTTC | CAWGRGQGRDEQFF
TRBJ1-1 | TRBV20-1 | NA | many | TGCAGTGCTAGTCGCGGAGTGGCGTGGAACACTGAAGCTTTCTTT | CSASRGVAWNTEAFF
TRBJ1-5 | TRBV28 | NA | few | TGTGCCAGCACTGTGGGAGGGACTCAGCCCCAGCATTTT | CASTVGGTQPQHF
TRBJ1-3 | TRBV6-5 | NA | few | TGTGCCAGCAGTTATTCCACGGGATCTGGAAACACCATATATTTT | CASSYSTGSGNTIYF
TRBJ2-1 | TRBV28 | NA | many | TGTGCCAGCAGTTTAGTAGGGGGTTCTAGCTCCTACAATGAGCAGTTCTTC | CASSLVGGSSSYNEQFF
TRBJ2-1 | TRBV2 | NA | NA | TGTGCCAGCAGTGAATGGGGTAGCGGCCGGGGGAGCAATGAGCAGTTCTTC | CASSEWGSGRGSNEQFF
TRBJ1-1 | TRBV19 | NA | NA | TGTGCCAGTAGTATGCAGGTAGTGAACACTGAAGCTTTCTTT | CASSMQVVNTEAFF
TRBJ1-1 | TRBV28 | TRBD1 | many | TGTGCCAGCAGTACAGGGGGCTTGGAATCTGAAGCTTTCTTT | CASSTGGLESEAFF
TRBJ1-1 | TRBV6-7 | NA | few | TGTGCCAGCAGCCCGGGGCCTTTGGTGAACACTGAAGCTTTCTTT | CASSPGPLVNTEAFF
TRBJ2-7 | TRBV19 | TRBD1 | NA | TGTGCCAGTAGGAGAGGGACAGGGGAAACCTACGAGCAGTACTTC | CASRRGTGETYEQYF
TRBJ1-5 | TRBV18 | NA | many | TGTGCCAGCTCAGCCGATCAAGGTGGCAATCAGCCCCAGCATTTT | CASSADQGGNQPQHF
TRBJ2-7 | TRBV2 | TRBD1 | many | TGTGCCAGCAGTGGGGCCGGTGGGACAGCAATCTACTACGAGCAGTACTTC | CASSGAGGTAIYYEQYF
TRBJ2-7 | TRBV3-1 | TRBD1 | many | TGTGCCAGCAGCCACGGGACAGGTGACTACGAGCAGTACTTC | CASSHGTGDYEQYF
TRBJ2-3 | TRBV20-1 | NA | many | TGCAGTGCTTGGGACTCCCTACTCACAGATACGCAGTATTTT | CSAWDSLLTDTQYF
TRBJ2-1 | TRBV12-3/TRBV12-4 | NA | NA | TGTGCCAGCAGTTTAGTTCTGGTTAGCTCCTACAATGAGCAGTTCTTC | CASSLVLVSSYNEQFF
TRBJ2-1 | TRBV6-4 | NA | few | TGTGCCAGCAGTGACTCGAGAAGATCCTACAATGAGCAGTTCTTC | CASSDSRRSYNEQFF
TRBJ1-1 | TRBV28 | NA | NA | TGTGCCAGCAGCACCCGGCGGGGCGCGAACACTGAAGCTTTCTTT | CASSTRRGANTEAFF
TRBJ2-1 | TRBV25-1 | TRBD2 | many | TGTGCCAGCAGCCCAATCCTAGCGGGAGGGCCCAATGAGCAGTTCTTC | CASSPILAGGPNEQFF
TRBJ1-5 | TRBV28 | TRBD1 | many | TGTGCCAGCAGTAACGGACAGGGGTGGTATTGGCGCAATCAGCCCCAGCATTTT | CASSNGQGWYWRNQPQHF
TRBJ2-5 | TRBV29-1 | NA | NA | TGCAGCGTTGACAGGCCCGAAGAGACCCAGTACTTC | CSVDRPEETQYF
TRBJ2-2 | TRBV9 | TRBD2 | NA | TGTGCCAGCAGCGCTCTAGCGGGGGAGAACACCGGGGAGCTGTTTTTT | CASSALAGENTGELFF
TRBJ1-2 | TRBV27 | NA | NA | TGTGCCAGCAGTTTATCGACCGAGGGCGGCTACACCTTC | CASSLSTEGGYTF
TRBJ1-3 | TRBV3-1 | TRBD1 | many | TGTGCCAGCCGGGACAGGAACTCTGGAAACACCATATATTTT | CASRDRNSGNTIYF
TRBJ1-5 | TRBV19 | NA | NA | TGTGCCACCGGACCCCCTCAGCCCCAGCATTTT | CATGPPQPQHF
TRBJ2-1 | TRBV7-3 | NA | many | TGTGCCAGCAGCACGCAAGCCGGGTTGCCATACAATGAGCAGTTCTTC | CASSTQAGLPYNEQFF
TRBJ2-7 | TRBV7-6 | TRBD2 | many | TGTGCCAGCAGCGTTAGCGGGAGTTCCTACGAGCAGTACTTC | CASSVSGSSYEQYF
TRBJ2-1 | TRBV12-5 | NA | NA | TGTGCTAGTGGTTTAGGGTGGGATGAGCAGTTCTTC | CASGLGWDEQFF
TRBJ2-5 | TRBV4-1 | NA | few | TGCGCCAGCAGCCAATCCGGGGGCGCTGAGACCCAGTACTTC | CASSQSGGAETQYF
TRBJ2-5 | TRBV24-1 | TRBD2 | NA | TGTGCCATCAGTGATTTCGGCCTGGGAGGGATAGACACTTCTCAAGAGACCCAGTACTTC | CAISDFGLGGIDTSQETQYF
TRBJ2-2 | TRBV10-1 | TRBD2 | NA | TGCGCCAGCTCCTGGGAGCGGGAGATAGGGGAGCTGTTTTTT | CASSWEREIGELFF
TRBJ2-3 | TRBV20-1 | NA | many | TGCAGTGCTACCCCTAGGACAGATACGCAGTATTTT | CSATPRTDTQYF
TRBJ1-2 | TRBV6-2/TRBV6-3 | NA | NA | TGTGCCAGCAGTTACCCCGGGACTTCTTATGGCTACACCTTC | CASSYPGTSYGYTF
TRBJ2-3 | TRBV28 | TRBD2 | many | TGTGCCAGCAGGGGAGAGGCTAGCGGGAGAGATACGCAGTATTTT | CASRGEASGRDTQYF
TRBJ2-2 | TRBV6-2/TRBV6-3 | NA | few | TGTGCCATTAAAGACAGCACCGGGGAGCTGTTTTTT | CAIKDSTGELFF
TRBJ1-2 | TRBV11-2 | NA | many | TGTGCCAGCAGCTCCTCAGGATCTGGCTACACCTTC | CASSSSGSGYTF
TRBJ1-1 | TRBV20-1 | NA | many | TGCAGTGCCACTGGACTTTGGAACACTGAAGCTTTCTTT | CSATGLWNTEAFF
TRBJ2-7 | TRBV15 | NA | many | TGTGCCACCAGCAGAACCGGGCTGGGCGAGCAGTACTTC | CATSRTGLGEQYF
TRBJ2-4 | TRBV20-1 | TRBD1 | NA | TGCAGTGCTAGAGTTTTGACAGGGACAGCCAAAAACATTCAGTACTTC | CSARVLTGTAKNIQYF
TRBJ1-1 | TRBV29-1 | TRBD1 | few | TGCAGCGTCCGAGCAGGGGGCACTGAAGCTTTCTTT | CSVRAGGTEAFF
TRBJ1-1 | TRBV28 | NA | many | TGTGCCAGCAGTTTATCAGGGTTTATGAACACTGAAGCTTTCTTT | CASSLSGFMNTEAFF
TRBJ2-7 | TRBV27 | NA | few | TGTGCCAGCAGTGCCAGTTCGGGGGAACTCGCCTACGAGCAGTACTTC | CASSASSGELAYEQYF
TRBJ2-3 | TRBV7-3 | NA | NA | TGTGCCAGCAGCCAATCCTACACAGATACGCAGTATTTT | CASSQSYTDTQYF
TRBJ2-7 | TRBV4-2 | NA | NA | TGTGCCAGCAGCCAAGATGGAGGGCAGGGGTACGAGCAGTACTTC | CASSQDGGQGYEQYF